A selection of T cell receptor beta chains follows, all from one sample in a study of CD8 T cells in ankylosing spondylitis. TCRdb re-called the 5' RACE reads with MiXCR, one entry per CDR3 protein. The sample has about 39,000 distinct CDR3 sequences, about 3% seen once. Sequences were obtained from blood, either unsorted or a sorted T cell fraction (not recorded which). These receptors originate from a male donor with ankylosing spondylitis or in good health (not recorded which). The CDR3 runs from the conserved cysteine through the conserved F or W. Fields, in order: D gene, J gene, V gene, clone size, CDR3 DNA, CDR3 protein. D genes are given only for firm matches. The size field reads how often the clone was seen (once, few, many) or a class if it is expanded.

NA	TRBJ2-3	TRBV9	many	TGTGCCAGCAGCGTAGGTACGATGGATACGCAGTATTTT	CASSVGTMDTQYF
TRBD1	TRBJ2-4	TRBV9	many	TGTGCCAGCAGCGTCGGGACGGGACAGGGTCAAAACATTCAGTACTTC	CASSVGTGQGQNIQYF
NA	TRBJ2-1	TRBV9	many	TGTGCCAGCAGCGTAGGTACGGGGGGCTTATCGGAGCAGTTCTTC	CASSVGTGGLSEQFF
TRBD2	TRBJ2-5	TRBV9	many	TGTGCCAGCAGCGTAACGGCTGGGAGCGGGGAGACGTACCAAGAGACCCAGTACTTC	CASSVTAGSGETYQETQYF
NA	TRBJ1-3	TRBV9	many	TGTGCCAGCAGCCTAGGCACAGGGAATGGAAACACCATATATTTT	CASSLGTGNGNTIYF
NA	TRBJ1-1	TRBV9	few	TGTGCCAGCAGCGCCTTCACAAGGAACACTGAAGCTTTCTTT	CASSAFTRNTEAFF
TRBD1	TRBJ2-3	TRBV9	many	TGTGCCAGCAGCGTAGAGGGACAGCCCACAGATACGCAGTATTTT	CASSVEGQPTDTQYF
NA	TRBJ2-5	TRBV9	many	TGTGCCAGCAGCGTTTTCCCATGGGACTTTCAAGAGACCCAGTACTTC	CASSVFPWDFQETQYF
TRBD2	TRBJ2-1	TRBV9	many	TGTGCCAGCAGCGTAGAGGCTAGCGGGAGGGGGATCCTCTCCTACAATGAGCAGTTCTTC	CASSVEASGRGILSYNEQFF
NA	TRBJ1-3	TRBV9	few	TGTGCCAGCAGCGTAGGCATGGGGCCAGGAAACACCATATATTTT	CASSVGMGPGNTIYF
NA	TRBJ2-2	TRBV9	many	TGTGCCAGCAGCCTCCTCACCGGGGAGCTGTTTTTT	CASSLLTGELFF
NA	TRBJ2-5	TRBV9	many	TGTGCCAGCAGCGTAGATCGGGGCGCGGAGACCCAGTACTTC	CASSVDRGAETQYF
NA	TRBJ1-1	TRBV9	many	TGTGCCAGCAGCGTAGAGGGGACTAGGGGGAACACTGAAGCTTTCTTT	CASSVEGTRGNTEAFF
TRBD1	TRBJ1-1	TRBV9	many	TGTGCCAGCAGCGTAGGGACAGGGGGCTTGTGGAAGGCTGAAGCTTTCTTT	CASSVGTGGLWKAEAFF
NA	TRBJ2-1	TRBV9	many	TGTGCCAGCAGCCCCCCGGACGGGTTCGACATCTTACATGGTGAGCAGTTCTTC	CASSPPDGFDILHGEQFF
TRBD2	TRBJ2-1	TRBV9	many	TGTGCCAGCAGCGTATCCGGAGGATTAGCGGGGGGGGCCGGTGAGCAGTTCTTC	CASSVSGGLAGGAGEQFF
TRBD2	TRBJ2-5	TRBV9	many	TGTGCCAGCAGCGCTCGTGGACTAGCGGGAACGGAGACCCAGTACTTC	CASSARGLAGTETQYF
NA	TRBJ2-1	TRBV9	many	TGTGCCAGCAGCGTAGGGCTAGTCTCCTACAATGAGCAGTTCTTC	CASSVGLVSYNEQFF
NA	TRBJ2-2	TRBV9	many	TGTGCCAGCAGCGTAGATATAGTCGGGGAGCTGTTTTTT	CASSVDIVGELFF
TRBD1	TRBJ2-1	TRBV9	many	TGTGCCAGCAGCGTAGATGGGACAGGGACCAATGAGCAGTTCTTC	CASSVDGTGTNEQFF
NA	TRBJ1-4	TRBV9	many	TGTGCCAGCAGCGTAGCCCCGGGAGGTGAGGAAAAACTGTTTTTT	CASSVAPGGEEKLFF
TRBD1	TRBJ2-5	TRBV9	many	TGTGCCAGCAGCACCCAGACAGGGCCACAAGAGACCCAGTACTTC	CASSTQTGPQETQYF
NA	TRBJ2-2	TRBV9	many	TGTGCCAGCAGGGAAGGGGGTTACACCGGGGAGCTGTTTTTT	CASREGGYTGELFF
NA	TRBJ2-2	TRBV9	many	TGTGCCAGCAGCGTGGCTCAGGGTAACACCGGGGAGCTGTTTTTT	CASSVAQGNTGELFF
NA	TRBJ2-3	TRBV9	many	TGTGCCAGCAGCGTCCACGGGGACCGATACACAGATACGCAGTATTTT	CASSVHGDRYTDTQYF
TRBD1	TRBJ2-5	TRBV9	many	TGTGCCAGCAGCCCCGGGACAGGGGGTTGGGAGACCCAGTACTTC	CASSPGTGGWETQYF
NA	TRBJ2-2	TRBV9	many	TGTGCCAGCAGCGGCGGAGGACTGTACACCGGGGAGCTGTTTTTT	CASSGGGLYTGELFF
TRBD2	TRBJ2-1	TRBV9	many	TGTGCCAGCAGCGCCGCCTTTAGCGGGGTCGACAATGAGCAGTTCTTC	CASSAAFSGVDNEQFF
NA	TRBJ1-5	TRBV9	many	TGTGCCAGCAGCGTAGGGACAGTAGGGGATCAGCCCCAGCATTTT	CASSVGTVGDQPQHF
NA	TRBJ2-2	TRBV9	many	TGTGCCAGCAGCGTAGGACCCAACACCGGGGAGCTGTTTTTT	CASSVGPNTGELFF
TRBD1	TRBJ1-6	TRBV9	many	TGTGCCAGCAGCGAGGCCGGGACAGCGAATTCACCCCTCCACTTT	CASSEAGTANSPLHF
NA	TRBJ2-5	TRBV9	many	TGTGCCAGCAGCTCGACGACTTTGGGAGAGACCCAGTACTTC	CASSSTTLGETQYF
TRBD1	TRBJ1-1	TRBV9	many	TGTGCCAGCAGCAGAGGAGAGGGGGCTGCCACTGAAGCTTTCTTT	CASSRGEGAATEAFF